This T cell receptor (beta chain) was obtained from a study of CD8 T cells in Susac syndrome. The sequenced target, TCR beta, came from blood CD8+ and CD4+ T cells. Isolation of CD8+ and CD4+ T cells was performed negatively, whereas enrichment of TEMRA cells was done by FACS. Reverse transcription of roughly 0.5 to 1 ug RNA was performed with random hexamers. The method of amplification for TCR beta CDR3 was immunoSEQ multiplex PCR, covering 54 Vbeta and 13 Jbeta. MiXCR, applied by TCRdb to the immunoSEQ multiplex PCR reads, yields one record per CDR3 protein. The top ten hold less than 0.2% of the sample, which has roughly 200,000 distinct CDR3 sequences, 95% seen once. The CDR3 runs to 16 residues. Germline V gene sequence: CDR1 MNHEY, CDR2 SVGAGI. Trimming pared 0 bases from V and 3 bases from J, leaving 15 bases between.

This chain links TRBV6-5 with TRBJ2-7, with no clear D. What was sequenced was CD8+ T cells from PBMCs. This sequence was found in a human donor with multiple sclerosis. CDR3 sequence reads: CASSYSYGAVVYEQYF. The CDR3 nucleotides are TGTGCCAGCAGTTACTCCTACGGTGCGGTAGTCTACGAGCAGTACTTC.